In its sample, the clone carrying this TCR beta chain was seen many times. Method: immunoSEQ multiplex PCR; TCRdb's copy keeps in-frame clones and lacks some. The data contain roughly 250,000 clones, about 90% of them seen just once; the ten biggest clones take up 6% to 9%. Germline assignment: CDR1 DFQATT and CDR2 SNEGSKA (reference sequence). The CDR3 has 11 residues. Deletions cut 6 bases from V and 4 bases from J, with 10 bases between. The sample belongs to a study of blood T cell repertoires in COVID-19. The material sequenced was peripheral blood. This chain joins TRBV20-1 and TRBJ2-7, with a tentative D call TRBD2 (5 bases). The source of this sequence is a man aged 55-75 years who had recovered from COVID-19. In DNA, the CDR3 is TGCAGTGCCCTCGAGGGATACGAGCAGTACTTC. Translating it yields CSALEGYEQYF.